Below are 9 T cell receptor beta chains sequenced from a single sample in a study of T cell responses to AZD1222 COVID-19 vaccine. Profiled with immunoSEQ multiplex PCR; TCRdb holds only in-frame clones, not every one. The sample shows about 93,000 clones, just under 90% of them seen only once. The source was peripheral blood, collected on day 0 of MenACWY control vaccination. The receptors originated from an adult in good health.

This clone was counted only a few times. The CDR3 loop is CASSLWTGVNEQYF. DNA for the CDR3: TGTGCCAGCAGTTTATGGACAGGGGTCAACGAGCAGTACTTC. V usage is TRBV27 and J usage is TRBJ2-7, with 9 bases fitting TRBD1. In germline, CDR1 is MNHEY, CDR2 SMNVEV (reference sequence). CDR3 length: 14 residues. Trimming cost V 1 base and J 5 bases; bases outside gene matches: 3.

The CDR3 nucleotides read TGTGCCAGCAGTCGGCCCGGGACAGGGTATGACGAGCAGTACTTC. Its translation: CASSRPGTGYDEQYF. This chain joins TRBV27 and TRBJ2-7; 9 nucleotides match TRBD1. The CDR3 loop spans 15 amino acids. The J segment lost 5 bases and the V segment lost 5 bases, leaving 10 bases of the junction unmatched. CDR1 is MNHEY and CDR2 is SMNVEV in the germline V gene (reference sequence).

J is TRBJ2-7 and V is TRBV11-2, with D unresolved. This CDR3 is built from 11 residues. The germline V gene has CDR1 SGHAT and CDR2 FQNNGV. The ends were cut back, 5 bases at V and 2 bases at J, with 4 bases in the middle. The CDR3 reads CASSTTYEQYF. Written as DNA, the CDR3 is TGTGCCAGCAGCACAACCTACGAGCAGTACTTC.

The J gene is TRBJ1-1, the V gene TRBV3-1 (or the pseudogene TRBV3-2); the D is unclear. The ends were cut back, 1 base at V and 10 bases at J, with 16 bases in the middle. CDR1 is LGHDT, CDR2 YNNKEL, per germline (reference sequence). The CDR3 loop spans 14 amino acids. The CDR3 is CASSQGQMREGAFF. The CDR3 region has the DNA TGTGCCAGCAGCCAAGGGCAGATGAGGGAGGGAGCTTTCTTT.

The chain carries TRBV19 and TRBJ1-6, with TRBD1 identical over 9 bases. CDR3 length: 14 residues. From germline, CDR1 is LNHDA and CDR2 SQIVND (reference sequence). Trimming at V came to 5 bases and at J to 9 bases, leaving 5 bases not matched to a gene. CDR3: CASSLTGGGSPLHF. DNA for the CDR3: TGTGCCAGTAGTCTGACAGGGGGTGGTTCACCCCTCCACTTT.

This clone was observed a few times. The chain is built from TRBV7-9 and TRBJ2-7; no clear D. Germline loops: CDR1 SEHNR, CDR2 FQNEAQ (reference sequence). This CDR3 has 13 residues. The germline V and J ends were trimmed by 3 bases and 5 bases, with 11 bases remaining between them. This CDR3 is CASSLDKGNEQYF. The DNA for the CDR3 is TGTGCCAGCAGCTTGGATAAAGGGAACGAGCAGTACTTC.

The rearrangement uses TRBV19 and TRBJ2-5, with D possibly matching TRBD1 (6 bases). CDR1 is LNHDA, CDR2 SQIVND, per germline (reference sequence). The CDR3 is 15 amino acids. Trimming stripped 5 bases from V and 4 bases from J, with 17 bases between. CDR3: CASSFSQGGGETQYF. DNA of the CDR3: TGTGCCAGTAGTTTCTCACAGGGTGGGGGAGAGACCCAGTACTTC.

The chain has TRBV6-5 and TRBJ1-4; TRBD1 might be the D (5 bases). The CDR3 spans 14 residues. Trimming stripped 7 bases from V and 8 bases from J, with 17 bases between. Germline CDR1 is MNHEY and CDR2 is SVGAGI. Here the CDR3 DNA reads TGTGCCAGCAAAGTCCGACCCGAGGGGGAAAAACTGTTTTTT. It is translated as CASKVRPEGEKLFF.

The chain couples TRBV3-1 (or the pseudogene TRBV3-2) to TRBJ2-5; D remains ambiguous. V was clipped by 3 bases and J by 4 bases, with 9 bases between them. The CDR3 runs to 13 residues. In germline, CDR1 is LGHDT, CDR2 YNNKEL (reference sequence). CDR3 region: CASSQYSGETQYF. CDR3 nucleotides: TGTGCCAGCAGCCAGTATAGTGGAGAGACCCAGTACTTC.